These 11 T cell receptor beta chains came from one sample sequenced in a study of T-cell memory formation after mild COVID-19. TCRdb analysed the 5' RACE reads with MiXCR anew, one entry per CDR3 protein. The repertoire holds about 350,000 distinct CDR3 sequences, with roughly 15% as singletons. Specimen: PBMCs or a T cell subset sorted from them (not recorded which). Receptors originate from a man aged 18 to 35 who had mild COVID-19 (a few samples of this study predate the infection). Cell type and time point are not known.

The CDR3, as DNA: TGTGCCAGCAGCCCGGGAAGGCGTAATGAAAAACTGTTTTTT. Protein: CASSPGRRNEKLFF. The chain couples TRBV7-2 to TRBJ1-4; the D is unclear. Trimming took off 5 bases at V and 4 bases at J, with 11 bases between the two ends. Germline V gene data show CDR1 as SGHTA and CDR2 as FQGNSA. There are 14 residues in the CDR3.

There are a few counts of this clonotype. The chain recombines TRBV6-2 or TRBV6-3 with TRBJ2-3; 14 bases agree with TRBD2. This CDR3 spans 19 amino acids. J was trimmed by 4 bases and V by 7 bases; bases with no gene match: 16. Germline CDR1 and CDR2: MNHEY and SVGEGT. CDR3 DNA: TGTGCCAGCACCCGGGGACTAGCGGGGGCCACCATAAGACCAGATACGCAGTATTTT. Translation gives CASTRGLAGATIRPDTQYF.

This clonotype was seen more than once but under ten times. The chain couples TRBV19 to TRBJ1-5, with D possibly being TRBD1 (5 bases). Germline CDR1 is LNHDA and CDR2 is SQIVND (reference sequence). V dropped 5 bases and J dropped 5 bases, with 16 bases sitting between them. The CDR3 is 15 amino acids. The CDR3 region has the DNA TGTGCCAGTAGTGCGGGACTGGGGAGGGATCAGCCCCAGCATTTT. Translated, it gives CASSAGLGRDQPQHF.

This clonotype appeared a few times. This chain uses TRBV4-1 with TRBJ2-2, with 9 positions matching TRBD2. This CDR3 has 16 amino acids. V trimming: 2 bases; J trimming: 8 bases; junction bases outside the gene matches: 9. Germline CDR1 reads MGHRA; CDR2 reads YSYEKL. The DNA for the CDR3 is TGCGCCAGCAGCCAACCTAGCGGGGCCGTTGGGGGGGAGCTGTTTTTT. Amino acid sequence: CASSQPSGAVGGELFF.

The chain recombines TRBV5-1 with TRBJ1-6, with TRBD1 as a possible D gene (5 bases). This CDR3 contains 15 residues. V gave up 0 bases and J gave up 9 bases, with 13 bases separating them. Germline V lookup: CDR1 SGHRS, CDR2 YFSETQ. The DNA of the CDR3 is TGCGCCAGCAGCTTGGTGGGGCTAGGGAGTTCACCCCTCCACTTT. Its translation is CASSLVGLGSSPLHF.

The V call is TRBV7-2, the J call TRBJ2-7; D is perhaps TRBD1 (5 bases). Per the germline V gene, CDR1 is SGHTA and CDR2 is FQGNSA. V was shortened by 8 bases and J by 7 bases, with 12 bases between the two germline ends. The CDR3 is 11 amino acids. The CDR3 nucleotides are TGTGCCAGCGGGGCTGTGAGGGAGCAGTACGTC. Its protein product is CASGAVREQYV.

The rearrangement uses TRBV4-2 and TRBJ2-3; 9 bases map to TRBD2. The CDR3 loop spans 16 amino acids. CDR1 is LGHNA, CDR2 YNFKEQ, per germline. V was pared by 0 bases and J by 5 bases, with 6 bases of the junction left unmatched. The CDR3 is CASSQDKTSGGDTQYF. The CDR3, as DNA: TGTGCCAGCAGCCAAGATAAGACTAGCGGAGGAGATACGCAGTATTTT.

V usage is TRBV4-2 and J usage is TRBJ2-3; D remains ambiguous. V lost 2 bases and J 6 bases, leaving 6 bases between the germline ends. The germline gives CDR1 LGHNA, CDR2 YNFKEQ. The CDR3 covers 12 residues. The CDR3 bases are TGTGCCAGCAGCCAAACGTTGGATACGCAGTATTTT. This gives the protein CASSQTLDTQYF.

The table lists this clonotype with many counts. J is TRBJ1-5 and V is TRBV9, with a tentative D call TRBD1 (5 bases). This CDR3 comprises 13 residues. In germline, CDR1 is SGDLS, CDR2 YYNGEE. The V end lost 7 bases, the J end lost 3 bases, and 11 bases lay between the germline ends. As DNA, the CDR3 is TGTGCCAGCGGGAAGGGGCTCAATCAGCCCCAGCATTTT. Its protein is CASGKGLNQPQHF.

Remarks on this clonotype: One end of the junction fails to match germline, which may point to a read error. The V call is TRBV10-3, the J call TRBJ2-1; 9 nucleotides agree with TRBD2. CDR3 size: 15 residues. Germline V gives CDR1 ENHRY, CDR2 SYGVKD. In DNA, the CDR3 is TGTGCCATCAGTGACCCAGCGGGGGGACACAATCAGCAGTTCTTC. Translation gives CAISDPAGGHNQQFF.

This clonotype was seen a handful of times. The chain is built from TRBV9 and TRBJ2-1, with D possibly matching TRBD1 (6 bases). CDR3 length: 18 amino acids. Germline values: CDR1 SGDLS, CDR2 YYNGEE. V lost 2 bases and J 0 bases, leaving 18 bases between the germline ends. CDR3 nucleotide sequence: TGTGCCAGCAGCGTCACTTGGGACGGACAGAGCTCCTACAATGAGCAGTTCTTC. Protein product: CASSVTWDGQSSYNEQFF.